This T cell receptor (beta chain) was found in a study of blood T cell repertoires in COVID-19. Study information: Material from acute and convalescent COVID-19 was sourced from the United States, Italy and Spain.

The V end lost 3 bases, the J end lost 7 bases, and 13 bases lay between the germline ends. CDR3 size: 15 residues. Germline CDR1 and CDR2: LNHDA and SQIVND (reference sequence). This table comes from immunoSEQ multiplex PCR, and its TCRdb copy is limited to in-frame clones, with some not included. The sample holds around 250,000 clones, over 75% seen once. Participants reported their clinical history, and cohort assignment relied on those reports. The chain uses TRBV19 and TRBJ1-6; D ambiguous. Sequencing used PBMCs or T cells enriched from blood (not recorded which). This receptor was taken from a woman aged 50 to 65 with acute COVID-19. The CDR3 DNA sequence: TGTGCCAGTAGTATCGGACGCCCGGGAAATTCACCCCTCCACTTT. Translation gives CASSIGRPGNSPLHF.